These 25 T cell receptor beta chains share one sample of origin, sequenced in a study of immune characterization of retroperitoneal liposarcoma (dated by TCRdb to the late 2010s). Libraries were constructed by PCR. Sequencer: NextSeq 500. In TCRdb, the public reads were trimmed at Q25 with fastp and aligned with MiXCR, with productive beta chains retained. Under each unique CDR3 protein, matching rows form one entry showing the most common genes and DNA. For this sample the table gives 10,000 or so distinct CDR3 sequences, of which around a quarter were detected only once. The ten most abundant clones make up roughly 8.2% of the sample. Sequencing input: tumor tissue. The receptors stem from a male donor with retroperitoneal liposarcoma.

This clonotype was seen ten or more times. V and J are TRBV6-1 and TRBJ2-1, with D hard to call. Germline CDR1 reads MNHNS; CDR2 reads SASEGT. This CDR3 region has 12 residues. V lost 6 bases and J 5 bases, leaving 8 bases between the germline ends. The CDR3, as DNA: TGTGCCAGCAGGGATCGGGACAATGAGCAGTTCTTC. Translating gives CASRDRDNEQFF.

The chain recombines TRBV7-2 with TRBJ2-1, with D uncertain. This CDR3 spans 16 amino acids. Trimming removed 0 bases from V and 0 bases from J, with 9 bases in between. Germline values: CDR1 SGHTA, CDR2 FQGNSA. CDR3 loop: CASSLASSSSYNEQFF. The CDR3 region has the DNA TGTGCCAGCAGCTTAGCCAGCTCAAGCTCCTACAATGAGCAGTTCTTC.

About this clonotype itself: This sequence may be a read error, since a much larger clone differs from it by one base. The DNA of the CDR3 is TGTGCCAGCAGCCTCCGGGACAGGGGGCACAATGAGGAGTACTTC. Amino acids: CASSLRDRGHNEEYF. J is TRBJ2-1 and V is TRBV7-2, with TRBD1 matching 12 bases. Per germline, CDR1 SGHTA and CDR2 FQGNSA. The CDR3 runs 15 residues.

The V call is TRBV27, the J call TRBJ2-1; 7 nucleotides match TRBD1. The CDR3 contains 14 residues. CDR1 and CDR2 from the germline V gene are MNHEY and SMNVEV (reference sequence). V lost 5 bases, J lost 10 bases, and 11 bases stayed unmatched. The CDR3 here is CASSPPGQTYEQFF. Here the CDR3 DNA reads TGTGCCAGCAGTCCCCCGGGACAGACTTACGAGCAGTTCTTC.

The chain uses TRBV5-3 and TRBJ2-1, with D perhaps TRBD2 (6 bases). TRBV5-3 is flagged as an ORF with uncertain function. V was trimmed by 8 bases and J by 10 bases, leaving 25 bases between them. CDR3 size: 15 residues. CDR3 in amino acids: CASSSPTGGFSEQFF. The CDR3 DNA reads as TGTGCCAGCAGTTCCCCGACTGGGGGGTTCTCCGAGCAGTTCTTC.

This clonotype was counted ten times or more. The chain carries TRBV6-1 and TRBJ2-1, with 9 bases that match TRBD2. The CDR3 covers 14 residues. V trimming: 5 bases; J trimming: 10 bases; junction bases outside the gene matches: 9. Per germline, CDR1 MNHNS and CDR2 SASEGT. The CDR3 here is CASSLRGGGYEQFF. CDR3 nucleotides: TGTGCCAGCAGTCTGCGCGGGGGGGGCTACGAGCAGTTCTTC.

This clonotype has a handful of counts. An end of the junction does not agree with germline; a read error may underlie this. The chain couples TRBV6-1 to TRBJ2-5; possibly TRBD1 for D (6 bases). CDR1 MNHNS and CDR2 SASEGT come from the germline V gene. There are 13 residues in the CDR3. In DNA, the CDR3 is TGTGCCAGCAGTGTCCCGAACAGGGATAATGAGTTCTTC. Its translation: CASSVPNRDNEFF.

This clonotype has only a few counts. V and J are TRBV10-2 and TRBJ1-3, with D unclear. This CDR3 has 12 residues. The germline V gene has CDR1 WSHSY and CDR2 SAAADI. Trimming removed 8 bases at V and 3 bases at J, with 8 bases between. The CDR3: CASGGYGNTIYF. The CDR3 DNA reads TGCGCCAGCGGTGGCTATGGAAACACCATATATTTT.

The chain is built from TRBV6-1 and TRBJ2-1; TRBD1 might be the D (6 bases). The end of the DNA is better explained by TRBJ2-7, so the J call may be wrong. The germline V gene encodes CDR1 MNHNS and CDR2 SASEGT. The CDR3 contains 13 residues. CDR3 residues: CASSRTALYEQYF. The CDR3 DNA reads TGTGCCAGCAGCCGGACAGCCCTGTACGAGCAGTACTTC.

This chain joins TRBV6-1 and TRBJ2-3, with 8 bases identical to TRBD2. Per germline, CDR1 MNHNS and CDR2 SASEGT. V trimming: 6 bases; J trimming: 4 bases; junction bases outside the gene matches: 9. The length of the CDR3 is 15 residues. CDR3 sequence: CASREQAGAADTQYF. The DNA for the CDR3 is TGTGCCAGCAGGGAGCAAGCGGGAGCCGCAGATACGCAGTATTTT.

CDR3 DNA sequence: TGTGCCAGCAGCACCGGGACTAGCGGGATCAATGAGCAGTTCTTC. This codes for CASSTGTSGINEQFF. This chain links TRBV11-1 with TRBJ2-1; 13 bases are shared with TRBD2. V shed 5 bases and J 6 bases; nucleotides not matched to a gene: 4. CDR1 SGHAT and CDR2 FQDESV come from the germline V gene (reference sequence). This CDR3 is 15 amino acids long.

This clonotype was seen ten or more times. The rearrangement links TRBV27 to TRBJ2-1; D gene unclear. Germline CDR1 reads MNHEY; CDR2 reads SMNVEV (reference sequence). The CDR3 has 16 residues. Trimming pared 2 bases from V and 0 bases from J, leaving 11 bases between. CDR3 in amino acids: CASSLEPASSYNEQFF. The CDR3 DNA reads as TGTGCCAGCAGTTTAGAGCCAGCTAGCTCCTACAATGAGCAGTTCTTC.

This clonotype has a handful of counts. The chain carries TRBV11-2 and TRBJ2-5, with D unclear. The DNA end favors TRBJ2-1, so the J call may be wrong. The CDR3 totals 12 residues. Germline V CDR1 and CDR2: SGHAT, FQNNGV. CDR3 nucleotides: TGTGCCAGCAGCCTTACGACGGAGACCCAGTTCTTC. Translated: CASSLTTETQFF.

This chain connects TRBV12-3 or TRBV12-4 to TRBJ1-1, with D unresolved. The CDR3 is 13 residues long. Trimming shortened V by 2 bases and J by 6 bases, and 10 bases separated the two germline ends. CDR3 bases: TGTGCCAGCAGTTTAAACCCGCCCCCTGAAGCTTTCTTT. Its protein product is CASSLNPPPEAFF.

This clonotype has ten or more counts. The chain couples TRBV12-3 or TRBV12-4 to TRBJ2-1; perhaps TRBD2 as D (6 bases). The DNA end is a closer match to TRBJ2-7, so the J assignment may be wrong. The CDR3 runs to 15 residues. CDR3 amino acids: CASSTLGRGTIEQYF. The CDR3 coding sequence is TGTGCCAGCAGTACCCTCGGTCGGGGGACCATCGAGCAGTACTTC.

This chain links TRBV11-3 with TRBJ2-5; TRBD2 matches at 9 bases. The CDR3 is made up of 15 amino acids. The trim removed 1 base at V and 11 bases at J, leaving 11 bases unmatched. Germline V lookup: CDR1 SGHNT, CDR2 YENEEA. CDR3 in amino acids: CASSLVSLAGSSQYF. The CDR3 DNA reads as TGTGCCAGCAGCTTAGTATCCCTAGCGGGAAGCTCGCAGTACTTC. Variable domain in full (rest from reference TRBV11-3 and TRBJ2-5): EAGVVQSPRYKIIEKKQPVAFWCNPISGHNTLYWYLQNLGQGPELLIRYENEEAVDDSQLPKDRFSAERLKGVDSTLKIQPAELGDSAVYLCASSLVSLAGSSQYFGPGTRLLVL.

This clonotype is large in the sample. CDR3 sequence reads: CASSWGNEQFF. CDR3 nucleotides: TGTGCCAGCTCGTGGGGGAATGAGCAGTTCTTC. The chain recombines TRBV6-1 with TRBJ2-1; D is tentatively TRBD1 or TRBD2 (5 bases each). This CDR3 has 11 amino acids. V lost 8 bases, J lost 7 bases, and 9 bases lay in between. Germline-derived CDR1 and CDR2 are MNHNS and SASEGT.

By its share, this clonotype is medium-sized. The DNA of the CDR3 is TGTGCCAGCAGTTATACCCAGCGGGGGTACGAGCAGTACTTC. Amino acid sequence: CASSYTQRGYEQYF. This sequence joins TRBV6-1 and TRBJ2-1; 8 bases map to TRBD2. Judging by the DNA end, TRBJ2-7 fits better; the J call may be wrong. This CDR3 is 14 amino acids long. CDR1 and CDR2 (germline): MNHNS, SASEGT.

The gene calls are TRBV7-2 and TRBJ2-1, with D uncertain. The CDR3 runs 15 residues. V was clipped by 3 bases and J by 0 bases, with 9 bases between them. The germline CDR1 and CDR2 sequences are SGHTA and FQGNSA. The DNA of the CDR3 is TGTGCCAGCAGCTTGGGCGTCAGCTCCTACAATGAGCAGTTCTTC. Its translation: CASSLGVSSYNEQFF.

The gene calls are TRBV6-1 and TRBJ1-2, with 8 nucleotides matching TRBD1. The CDR3 contains 13 residues. Germline CDR1 reads MNHNS; CDR2 reads SASEGT. The J segment lost 7 bases and the V segment lost 7 bases, leaving 8 bases of the junction unmatched. This CDR3 reads CASTKTGEGGYTF. Here the CDR3 DNA reads TGTGCCAGCACTAAGACAGGGGAGGGTGGCTACACCTTC.

Comments on this clonotype: Possible read error: a much larger clone is one base away. The chain employs TRBV25-1 and TRBJ2-5; 7 bases agree with TRBD2. Germline V lookup: CDR1 MGHDK, CDR2 SYGVNS. The CDR3 is made up of 18 amino acids. The V and J ends lost 4 bases and 11 bases, in that order; junction bases with no gene match: 25. The CDR3 sequence: CASSGGRSPGEPYNEQYF. The CDR3 DNA sequence: TGTGCCAGCAGTGGCGGGAGATCCCCCGGGGAGCCCTACAATGAGCAGTACTTC.

This clonotype qualifies as medium-sized. The chain recombines TRBV6-6 with TRBJ2-6; D ambiguous. This CDR3 has 18 residues. Looked up from germline, CDR1 is MNHNY and CDR2 is SVGAGI (reference sequence). The V end lost 1 base, the J end lost 0 bases, and 13 bases lay between the germline ends. The CDR3 loop reads CASSYLSRRSSGANVLTF. The CDR3 DNA follows: TGTGCCAGCAGTTACTTGTCTAGGCGTAGCTCTGGGGCCAACGTCCTGACTTTC.

This clonotype showed up just a few times. The chain recombines TRBV25-1 with TRBJ2-1; a possible D gene is TRBD2 (5 bases). The CDR3 runs 15 residues. The germline gives CDR1 MGHDK, CDR2 SYGVNS. V was clipped by 7 bases and J by 0 bases, with 13 bases between them. CDR3 sequence: CASKRTGGSYNEQFF. DNA of the CDR3: TGTGCCAGCAAGCGGACTGGAGGCTCCTACAATGAGCAGTTCTTC.

As concerns this clonotype: Given a much more abundant clone one base away, this may be a read error. The rearrangement joins TRBV6-1 to TRBJ2-1; possible D gene TRBD2, 6 bases. This CDR3 has 15 residues. The germline gives CDR1 MNHNS, CDR2 SASEGT. The V gene lost 4 bases and the J gene lost 10 bases, with 20 bases spanning the gap. In nucleotides, the CDR3 is TGTGCCAGCAGTGCCGCCAGGGCGGGGAGCTACGAGCAGTTCTTC. Translation gives CASSAARAGSYEQFF.

The rearrangement joins TRBV6-6 to TRBJ2-5; maybe TRBD1 (5 bases). Germline V CDR1 and CDR2: MNHNY, SVGAGI (reference sequence). The length of the CDR3 is 15 residues. Trimming took off 0 bases at V and 11 bases at J, with 19 bases between the two ends. Written as DNA, the CDR3 is TGTGCCAGCAGTTACTCGACGTACAGGAAGAATGAACAGTACTTC. It encodes CASSYSTYRKNEQYF.